This T cell receptor beta chain was retrieved from a study of blood T cell repertoires in COVID-19. On the study more broadly: COVID-19 samples collected from the United States, Italy and Spain covered acute and convalescent phases. Sources were T cells, B-cell-depleted T cells, or PBMCs; the material itself was cDNA or gDNA.

CDR3 length equals 15 residues. With V trimmed by 5 bases and J by 4 bases, 9 bases remained unmatched. Per germline, CDR1 MDHEN and CDR2 SYDVKM. The Seattle patients joined while their infection was active and were tracked longitudinally afterward. In the original processing: By means of reference gene primer amplification, nucleated cell counts were estimated. Libraries were prepared by immunoSEQ multiplex PCR; TCRdb keeps only in-frame clonotypes and omits some of them. V, J and clone size were drawn from that table, and D and trimming were deduced from the DNA. The profile shows around 60,000 clones, 72% of them singletons.

Sequenced: peripheral blood. The clonotype originates from a woman in her seventies with COVID-19, enrolled during active disease. The chain recombines TRBV28 with TRBJ2-3; 7 positions agree with TRBD2. CDR3 amino acids: CASSLGGMSADTQYF. CDR3 nucleotides: TGTGCCAGCAGTCTGGGGGGGATGAGTGCAGATACGCAGTATTTT.